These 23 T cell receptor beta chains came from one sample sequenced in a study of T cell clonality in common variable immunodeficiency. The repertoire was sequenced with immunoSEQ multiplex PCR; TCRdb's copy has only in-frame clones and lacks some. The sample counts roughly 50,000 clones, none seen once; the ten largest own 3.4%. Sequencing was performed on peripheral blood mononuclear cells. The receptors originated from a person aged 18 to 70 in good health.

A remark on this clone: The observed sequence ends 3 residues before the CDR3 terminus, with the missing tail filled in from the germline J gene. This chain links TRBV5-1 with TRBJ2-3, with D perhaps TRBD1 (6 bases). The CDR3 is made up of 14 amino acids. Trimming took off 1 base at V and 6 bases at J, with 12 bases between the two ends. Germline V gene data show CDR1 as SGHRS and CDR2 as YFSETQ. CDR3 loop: CASSLPQGQDTQYF. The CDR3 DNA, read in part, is TGCGCCAGCAGCTTGCCCCAGGGGCAGGATACG.

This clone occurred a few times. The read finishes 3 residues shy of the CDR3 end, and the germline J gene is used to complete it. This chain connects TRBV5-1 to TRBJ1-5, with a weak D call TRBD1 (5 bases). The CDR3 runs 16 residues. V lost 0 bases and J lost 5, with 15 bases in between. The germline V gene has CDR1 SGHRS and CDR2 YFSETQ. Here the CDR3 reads CASSLGGVIGDQPQHF. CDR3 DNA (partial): TGCGCCAGCAGCTTGGGAGGGGTAATTGGGGATCAGCCC.

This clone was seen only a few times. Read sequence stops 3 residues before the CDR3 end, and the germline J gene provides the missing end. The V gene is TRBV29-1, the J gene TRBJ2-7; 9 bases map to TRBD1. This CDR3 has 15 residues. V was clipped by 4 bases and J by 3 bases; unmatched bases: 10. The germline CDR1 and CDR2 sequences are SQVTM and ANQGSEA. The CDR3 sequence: CSVGPRTGVDYEQYF. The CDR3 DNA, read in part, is TGCAGCGTTGGCCCAAGGACAGGGGTGGACTACGAG.

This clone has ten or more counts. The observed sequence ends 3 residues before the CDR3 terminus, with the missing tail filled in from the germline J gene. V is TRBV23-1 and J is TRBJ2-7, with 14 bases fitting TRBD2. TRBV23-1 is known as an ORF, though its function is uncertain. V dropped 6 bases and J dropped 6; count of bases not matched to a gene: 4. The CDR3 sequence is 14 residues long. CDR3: CASRVGLAGVEQYF. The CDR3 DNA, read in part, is TGCGCCAGCAGAGTGGGACTAGCGGGAGTCGAG.

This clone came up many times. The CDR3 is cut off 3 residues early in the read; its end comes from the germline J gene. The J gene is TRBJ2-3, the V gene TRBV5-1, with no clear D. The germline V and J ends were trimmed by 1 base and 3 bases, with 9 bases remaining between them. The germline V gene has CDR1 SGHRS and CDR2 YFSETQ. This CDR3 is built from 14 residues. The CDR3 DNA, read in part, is TGCGCCAGCAGCTTGAGTGCGGAGACAGATACG. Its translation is CASSLSAETDT. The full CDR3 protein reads CASSLSAETDTQYF.

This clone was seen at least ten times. The CDR3 bases that were read are TGTGCCAGCAGCTGGGGACTAGCGGGAGACGAG. As protein: CASSWGLAGDE. The whole CDR3 reads CASSWGLAGDEQYF. V gene TRBV5-4 combines with J gene TRBJ2-7; 14 bases fit TRBD2. Read sequence stops 3 residues before the CDR3 end, and the germline J gene provides the missing end. The junction had 1 base not matched to a gene; V was cut back by 3 bases and J by 5 bases. The CDR3 length is 14 residues. Germline loops: CDR1 SGHNT, CDR2 YYREEE (reference sequence).

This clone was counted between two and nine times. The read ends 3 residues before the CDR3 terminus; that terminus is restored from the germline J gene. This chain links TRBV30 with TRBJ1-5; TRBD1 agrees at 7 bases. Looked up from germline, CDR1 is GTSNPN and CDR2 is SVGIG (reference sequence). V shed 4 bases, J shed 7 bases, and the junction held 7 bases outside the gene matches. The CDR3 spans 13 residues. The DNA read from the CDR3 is TGTGCCTGGAACTTCGACAGGGACCAGCCC. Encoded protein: CAWNFDRDQP. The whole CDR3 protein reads CAWNFDRDQPQHF.

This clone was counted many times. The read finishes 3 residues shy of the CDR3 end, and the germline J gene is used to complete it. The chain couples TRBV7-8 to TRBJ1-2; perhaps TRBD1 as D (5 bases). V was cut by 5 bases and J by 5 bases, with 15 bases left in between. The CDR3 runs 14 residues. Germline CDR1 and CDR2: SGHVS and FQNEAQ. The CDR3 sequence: CASSAEGHVYGYTF. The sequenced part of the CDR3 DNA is TGTGCCAGCAGCGCGGAAGGACATGTTTATGGC.

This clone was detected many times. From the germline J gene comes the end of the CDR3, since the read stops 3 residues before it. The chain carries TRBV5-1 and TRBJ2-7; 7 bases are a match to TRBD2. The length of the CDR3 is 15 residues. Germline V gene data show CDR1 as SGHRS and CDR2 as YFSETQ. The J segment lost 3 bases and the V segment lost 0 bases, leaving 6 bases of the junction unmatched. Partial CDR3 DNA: TGCGCCAGCAGCTTGGATGATAGCGGGTACTACGAG. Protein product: CASSLDDSGYYE. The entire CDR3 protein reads CASSLDDSGYYEQYF.

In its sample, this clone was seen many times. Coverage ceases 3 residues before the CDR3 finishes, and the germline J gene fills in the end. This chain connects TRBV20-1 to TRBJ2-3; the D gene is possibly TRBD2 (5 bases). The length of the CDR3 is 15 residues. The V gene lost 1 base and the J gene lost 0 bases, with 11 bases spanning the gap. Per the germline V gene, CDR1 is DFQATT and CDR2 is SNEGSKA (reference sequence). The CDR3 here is CSARALASSTDTQYF. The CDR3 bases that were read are TGCAGTGCTAGAGCTCTAGCCTCTAGCACAGATACG.

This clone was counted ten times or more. The CDR3: CASRTGTVPYNEQFF. The CDR3 DNA, read in part, is TGTGCCAGCAGGACGGGGACAGTCCCCTACAATGAG. J is TRBJ2-1 and V is TRBV2, with 7 bases that match TRBD1. The sequence runs out 3 residues before the end of the CDR3; the remainder is reconstructed from the germline J gene. The CDR3 is made up of 15 amino acids. Germline lookup yields CDR1 SNHLY and CDR2 FYNNEI. V lost 6 bases, J lost 2 bases, and 7 bases stayed unmatched.

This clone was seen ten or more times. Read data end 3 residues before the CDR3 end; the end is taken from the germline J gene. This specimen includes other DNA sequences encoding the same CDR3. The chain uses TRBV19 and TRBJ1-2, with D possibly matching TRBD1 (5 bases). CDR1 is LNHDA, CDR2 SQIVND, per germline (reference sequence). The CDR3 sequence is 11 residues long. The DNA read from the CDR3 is TGTGCCAGTAGGAGTAGGGGAGGC. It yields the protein CASRSRGG. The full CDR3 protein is CASRSRGGYTF.

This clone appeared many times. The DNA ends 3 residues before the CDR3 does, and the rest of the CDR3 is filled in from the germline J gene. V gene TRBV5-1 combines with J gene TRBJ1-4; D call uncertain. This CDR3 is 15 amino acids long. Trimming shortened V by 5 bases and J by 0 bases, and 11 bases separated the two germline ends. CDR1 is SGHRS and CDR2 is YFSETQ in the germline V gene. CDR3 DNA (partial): TGCGCCAGCAGGCCTCAGACTGCAACTAATGAAAAA. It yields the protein CASRPQTATNEK. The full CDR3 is CASRPQTATNEKLFF.

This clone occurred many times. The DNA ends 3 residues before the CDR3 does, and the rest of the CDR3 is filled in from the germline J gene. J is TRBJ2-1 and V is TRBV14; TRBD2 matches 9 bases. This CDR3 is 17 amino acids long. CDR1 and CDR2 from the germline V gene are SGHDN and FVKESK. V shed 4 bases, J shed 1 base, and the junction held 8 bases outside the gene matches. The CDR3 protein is CASSPRVSGSSYNEQFF. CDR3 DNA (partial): TGTGCCAGCAGCCCACGGGTTAGCGGGAGTTCCTACAATGAG.

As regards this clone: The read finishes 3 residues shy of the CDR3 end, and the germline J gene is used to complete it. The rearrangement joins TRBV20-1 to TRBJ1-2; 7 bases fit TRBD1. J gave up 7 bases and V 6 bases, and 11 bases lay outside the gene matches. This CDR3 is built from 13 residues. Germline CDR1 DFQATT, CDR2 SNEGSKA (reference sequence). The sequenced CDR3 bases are TGCAGTGCACCGGACAGGTGGCAGGGTGGC. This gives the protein CSAPDRWQGG. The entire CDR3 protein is CSAPDRWQGGYTF.

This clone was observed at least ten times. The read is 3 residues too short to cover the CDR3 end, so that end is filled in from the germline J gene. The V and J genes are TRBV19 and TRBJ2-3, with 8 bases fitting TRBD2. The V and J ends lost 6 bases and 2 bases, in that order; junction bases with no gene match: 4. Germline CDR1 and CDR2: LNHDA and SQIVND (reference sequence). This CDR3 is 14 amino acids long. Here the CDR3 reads CASRLAEDTDTQYF. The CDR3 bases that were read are TGTGCCAGTAGACTAGCGGAAGACACAGATACG.

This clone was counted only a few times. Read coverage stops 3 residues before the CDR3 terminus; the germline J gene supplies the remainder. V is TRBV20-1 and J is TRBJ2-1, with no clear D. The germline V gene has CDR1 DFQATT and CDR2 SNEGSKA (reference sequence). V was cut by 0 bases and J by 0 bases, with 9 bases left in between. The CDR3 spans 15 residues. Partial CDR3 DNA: TGCAGTGCTAGAGATCTAAGGGCCTCCTACAATGAG. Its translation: CSARDLRASYNE. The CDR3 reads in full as CSARDLRASYNEQFF.

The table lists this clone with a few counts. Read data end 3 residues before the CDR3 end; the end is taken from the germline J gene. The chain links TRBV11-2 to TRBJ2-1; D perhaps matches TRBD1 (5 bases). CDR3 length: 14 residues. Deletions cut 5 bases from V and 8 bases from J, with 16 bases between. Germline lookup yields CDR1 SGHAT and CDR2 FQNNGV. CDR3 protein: CASSPRVIGDEQFF. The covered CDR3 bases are TGTGCCAGCAGCCCTCGTGTAATAGGGGATGAG.

The CDR3: CASSPSTGGGYTF. The sequenced CDR3 bases are TGTGCCAGCAGCCCCTCGACAGGGGGCGGC. The rearrangement uses TRBV7-9 and TRBJ1-2, with 10 bases matching TRBD1. Read data end 3 residues before the CDR3 end; the end is taken from the germline J gene. Germline CDR1 reads SEHNR; CDR2 reads FQNEAQ (reference sequence). This CDR3 is built from 13 residues.

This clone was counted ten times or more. CDR3 DNA, as far as it was read: TGTGCCAGTAGTATAAGACTAGCTTCGCCCAATGAG. Its protein product is CASSIRLASPNE. The whole CDR3 is CASSIRLASPNEQFF. The chain joins TRBV19 to TRBJ2-1, with 7 nucleotides matching TRBD2. The sequenced fragment ends 3 residues before the CDR3 boundary, so the rest is inferred from the germline J gene. There are 15 residues in the CDR3. Losses at the gene ends were 2 bases for V and 6 bases for J; bases not matched to a gene: 7. Germline V gives CDR1 LNHDA, CDR2 SQIVND (reference sequence).

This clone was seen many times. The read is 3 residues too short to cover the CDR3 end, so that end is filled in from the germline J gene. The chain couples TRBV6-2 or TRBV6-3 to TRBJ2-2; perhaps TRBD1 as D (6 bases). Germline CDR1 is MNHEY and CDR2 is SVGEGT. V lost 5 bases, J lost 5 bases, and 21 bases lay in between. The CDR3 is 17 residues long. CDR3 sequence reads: CASSRRQDSLWTGELFF. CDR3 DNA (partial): TGTGCCAGCAGTCGCCGACAGGATTCCTTGTGGACCGGGGAG.

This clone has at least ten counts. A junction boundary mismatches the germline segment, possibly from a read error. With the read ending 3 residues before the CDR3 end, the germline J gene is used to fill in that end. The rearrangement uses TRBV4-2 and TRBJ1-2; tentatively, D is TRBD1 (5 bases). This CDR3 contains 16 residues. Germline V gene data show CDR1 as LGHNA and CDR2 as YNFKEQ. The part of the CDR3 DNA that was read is TGTGCCAGCAGACAAGAACTAGGGACTGTCGGATATGGC. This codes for CASRQELGTVGYG. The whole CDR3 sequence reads CASRQELGTVGYGYTF.

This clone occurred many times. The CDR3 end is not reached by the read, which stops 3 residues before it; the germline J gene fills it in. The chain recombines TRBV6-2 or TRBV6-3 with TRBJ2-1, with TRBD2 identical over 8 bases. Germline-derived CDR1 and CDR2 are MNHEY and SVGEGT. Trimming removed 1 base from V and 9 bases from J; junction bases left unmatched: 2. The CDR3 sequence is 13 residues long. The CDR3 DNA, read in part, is TGTGCCAGCAGTTACTTCCGGGGGGGTGAG. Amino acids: CASSYFRGGE. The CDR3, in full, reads CASSYFRGGEQFF.